This T cell receptor (beta chain) originates from a study of blood T cell repertoires in COVID-19. Study-level information: Material from acute and convalescent COVID-19 was sourced from the United States, Italy and Spain. Sources were T cells, B-cell-depleted T cells, or PBMCs; the material itself was cDNA or gDNA.

The CDR3 extends over 14 amino acids. V lost 6 bases to trimming and J lost 0 bases, with 12 bases between them. CDR1 is MNHEY, CDR2 SVGAGI, per germline. Original handling: Researchers report that nucleated cell counts were estimated from reference gene primer amplification. TCRdb keeps only in-frame clones here, not all; method: immunoSEQ multiplex PCR. V and J calls and clone size come straight from that table; D and trimming were deduced from the DNA. The data hold tens of thousands of clones, with about nine tenths observed a single time. The TCR was taken from a human donor in a cohort sampled during active COVID-19. Source material: peripheral blood. This chain uses TRBV6-5 with TRBJ2-7, with a possible D match to TRBD1 (7 bases). The CDR3: CASSRGTASYEQYF. The CDR3 region has the DNA TGTGCCAGCAGCCGCGGGACAGCCTCCTACGAGCAGTACTTC.